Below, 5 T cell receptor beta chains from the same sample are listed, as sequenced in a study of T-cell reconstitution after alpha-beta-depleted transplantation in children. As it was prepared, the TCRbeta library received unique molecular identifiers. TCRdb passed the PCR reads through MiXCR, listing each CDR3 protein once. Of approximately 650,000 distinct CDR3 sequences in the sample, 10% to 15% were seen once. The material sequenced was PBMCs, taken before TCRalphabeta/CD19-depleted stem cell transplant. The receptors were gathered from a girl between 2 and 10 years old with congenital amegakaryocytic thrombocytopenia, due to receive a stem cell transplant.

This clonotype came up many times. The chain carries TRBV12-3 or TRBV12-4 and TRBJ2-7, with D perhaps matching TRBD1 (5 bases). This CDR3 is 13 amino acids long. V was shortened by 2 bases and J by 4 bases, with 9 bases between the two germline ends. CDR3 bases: TGTGCCAGCAGTTTAACGGACAAGTACGAGCAGTACTTC. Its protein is CASSLTDKYEQYF.

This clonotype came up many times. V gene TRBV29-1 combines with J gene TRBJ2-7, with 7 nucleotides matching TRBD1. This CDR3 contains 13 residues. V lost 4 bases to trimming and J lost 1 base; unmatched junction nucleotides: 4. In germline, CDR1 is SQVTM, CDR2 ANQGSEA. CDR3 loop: CSVVVQGSYEQYF. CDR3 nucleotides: TGCAGCGTTGTTGTACAGGGGTCCTACGAGCAGTACTTC.

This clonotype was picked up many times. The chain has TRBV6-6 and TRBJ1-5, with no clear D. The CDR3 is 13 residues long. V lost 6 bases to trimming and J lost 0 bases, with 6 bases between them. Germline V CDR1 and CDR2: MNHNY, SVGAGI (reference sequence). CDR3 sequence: CASRLHSNQPQHF. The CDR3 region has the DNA TGTGCCAGCAGGCTCCATAGCAATCAGCCCCAGCATTTT.

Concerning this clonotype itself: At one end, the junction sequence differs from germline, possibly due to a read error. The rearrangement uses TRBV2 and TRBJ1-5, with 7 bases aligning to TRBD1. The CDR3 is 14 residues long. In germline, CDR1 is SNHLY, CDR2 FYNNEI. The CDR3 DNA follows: TGTGACAGCAGTGAAGCGCAGGGACAGCAGCCCCAGCATTTT. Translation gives CDSSEAQGQQPQHF.

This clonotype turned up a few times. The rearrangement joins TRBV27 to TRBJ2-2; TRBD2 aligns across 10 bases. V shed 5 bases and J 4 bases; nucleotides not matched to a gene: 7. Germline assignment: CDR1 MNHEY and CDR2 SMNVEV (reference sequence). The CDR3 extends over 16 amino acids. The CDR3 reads CASSVLAGKGTGELFF. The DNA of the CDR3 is TGTGCCAGCAGTGTACTAGCGGGGAAAGGCACCGGGGAGCTGTTTTTT.